These T cell receptor beta chains were read from a single sample in a study of blood T cell repertoires in COVID-19. Sequencing was performed with immunoSEQ multiplex PCR; in TCRdb, only in-frame clones are kept and a portion is missing. The table includes around 150,000 clones, about four fifths detected once. The specimen sequenced was peripheral blood. These receptors were taken from a woman at least 80 years old with acute or convalescent COVID-19. CDR3s include the opening cysteine and the closing phenylalanine or tryptophan. The D gene is left open where the match is weak. Clone size, where shown, is once, few, many, or a class for clones that have expanded.

>-|TRBV4-3|TRBD1|TRBJ1-1
TGCGCCAGCAGCCAGCCTAACAGGGGAACTGAAGCTTTCTTT
CASSQPNRGTEAFF
>-|TRBV5-6|-|TRBJ2-7
TGTGCCAGCAGCTTGTTTGGCCCCTTGATTTCCCCCACAATCTACGAGCAGTACTTC
CASSLFGPLISPTIYEQYF
>few|TRBV5-1|TRBD1|TRBJ2-7
TGCGCCAGCAGCTTAACAGGGGGCACCCGCTACGAGCAGTACTTC
CASSLTGGTRYEQYF
>-|TRBV5-1|-|TRBJ1-1
TGCGCCAGCAGCCCAGGACAGAACACTGAAGCTTTCTTT
CASSPGQNTEAFF
>-|TRBV20-1|-|TRBJ2-7
TGCAGTGCTAGTGCGGGACACCCAACCTCCTACGAGCAGTACTTC
CSASAGHPTSYEQYF
>-|TRBV5-8|-|TRBJ1-5
TGTGCCACGGGGAGGGGAGATCAGCCCCAGCATTTT
CATGRGDQPQHF
>-|TRBV10-3|TRBD1|TRBJ1-6
TGTGCCATCAGTGAGTCGACTTGGGCCAGACAGGGCAATTCACCCCTCCACTTT
CAISESTWARQGNSPLHF
>-|TRBV19|-|TRBJ1-1
TGTGCCAGTATCGGACAGAGGAACACTGAAGCTTTCTTT
CASIGQRNTEAFF
>-|TRBV28|TRBD1|TRBJ2-7
TGTGCCAGTTACGACAGGGGGCTGGTCGAGCAGTACTTC
CASYDRGLVEQYF
>-|TRBV6-5|-|TRBJ1-1
TGTGCCAGCAGTTACGATCCTCGGGGGGAAGCTTTCTTT
CASSYDPRGEAFF
>once|TRBV7-6|TRBD2|TRBJ2-3
TGTGCCAGCAGCTTAACACCTAGCGGGGGTAGCACAGATACGCAGTATTTT
CASSLTPSGGSTDTQYF
>-|TRBV5-1|-|TRBJ1-6
TGCGCCAGCAGCTTGGGGACAGATAATTCACCCCTCCACTTT
CASSLGTDNSPLHF
>few|TRBV25-1|-|TRBJ1-1
TGTGCCAGCACACAAGCCGGCGGGGTGGCTGAAGCTTTCTTT
CASTQAGGVAEAFF
>few|TRBV18|-|TRBJ1-2
TGTGCCAGCTCACCTGAGCCAGGGGCTGGCTATGGCTACACCTTC
CASSPEPGAGYGYTF
>many|TRBV19|-|TRBJ2-3
TGTGCCAGTAGGCCTCACGGAGTAGATACGCAGTATTTT
CASRPHGVDTQYF
>-|TRBV6-5|TRBD1|TRBJ2-3
TGTGCCAGCAGTTACTGGGGACAGGGGGCGTCAGATACGCAGTATTTT
CASSYWGQGASDTQYF
>-|TRBV5-4|TRBD1|TRBJ1-4
TGTGCCAGCAGCTTGGGAGGCGGGACAGTTGATGAAAAACTGTTTTTT
CASSLGGGTVDEKLFF
>once|TRBV27|-|TRBJ1-4
TGTGCCAGCAGTTTCATCGGAAGCCTCCTGCGGGGGTCATCCGAAAAACTGTTTTTT
CASSFIGSLLRGSSEKLFF
>-|TRBV5-1|-|TRBJ1-1
TGCGCCAGCAGCACAACAGTCTTGGGTGGGAACACTGAAGCTTTCTTT
CASSTTVLGGNTEAFF
>-|TRBV10-1|-|TRBJ2-1
TGCGCCAGCAGTGAGCGGTCCTACAATGAGCAGTTCTTC
CASSERSYNEQFF
>-|TRBV5-1|-|TRBJ1-1
TGCGCCAGCAGCCCCTCCCTCTCGGGCACTGAAGCTTTCTTT
CASSPSLSGTEAFF
>-|TRBV7-3|TRBD2|TRBJ2-1
TGTGCCAGCAGCTCAGGGACTAGCGGCAATGAGCAGTTCTTC
CASSSGTSGNEQFF
>-|TRBV7-8|-|TRBJ1-5
TGTGCCAGCAGCAAGGAGGGCCAGCTTAGCAATCAGCCCCAGCATTTT
CASSKEGQLSNQPQHF
>-|TRBV5-1|TRBD1|TRBJ2-1
TGCGCCAGCAGCGGAATATCCGGGACAGGGGTCTCTAATGAGCAGTTCTTC
CASSGISGTGVSNEQFF
>-|TRBV19|TRBD2|TRBJ2-1
TGTGCCAGTAGTATACTTGCGGGAGGGACCAATGAGCAGTTCTTC
CASSILAGGTNEQFF
>-|TRBV7-2|-|TRBJ2-7
TGTGCCAGCAGCTCCTACAGTAGCTCCTACGAGCAGTACTTC
CASSSYSSSYEQYF
>-|TRBV19|-|TRBJ1-1
TGTGCCAGTAGTACACAGGGTTACACTGAAGCTTTCTTT
CASSTQGYTEAFF
>-|TRBV12-3/TRBV12-4|-|TRBJ1-5
TGTGCCAGCAGGCGGGTGGATCAGCCCCAGCATTTT
CASRRVDQPQHF
>-|TRBV3-1/TRBV3-2|-|TRBJ1-4
TGTGCCAGCAGCCAAGACCGGAATGAAAAACTGTTTTTT
CASSQDRNEKLFF
>-|TRBV5-5|-|TRBJ1-1
TGTGCCAGCAGCCCAGCGGTATCAGCCCTCCAGAACACTGAAGCTTTCTTT
CASSPAVSALQNTEAFF
>-|TRBV5-1|TRBD2|TRBJ2-3
TGCGCCAGCAGTCAACTAGCGGGACACACAGATACGCAGTATTTT
CASSQLAGHTDTQYF
>-|TRBV6-6|TRBD2|TRBJ2-1
TGTGCCAGCAGACGAAACGGACTCCGGCGGACTAGCGCGATGGACAATGAGCAGTTCTTC
CASRRNGLRRTSAMDNEQFF
>-|TRBV6-1|-|TRBJ2-1
TGTGCCAGCAGTGAACGAGGCGGAGGGAGCTCCTACAATGAGCAGTTCTTC
CASSERGGGSSYNEQFF
>-|TRBV5-1|-|TRBJ2-7
TGCGCCAGCAGCTTGGGGACAGTTCTCGCCTACGAGCAGTACTTC
CASSLGTVLAYEQYF
>-|TRBV7-9|-|TRBJ1-2
TGTGCCAGCAGCTTAGGGCGGGGATACCCGCACTATGGCTACACCTTC
CASSLGRGYPHYGYTF
>-|TRBV3-1/TRBV3-2|-|TRBJ1-1
TGTGCCAGCAGCCAAGGCCAGGGGTTTAGTACTGAAGCTTTCTTT
CASSQGQGFSTEAFF
>-|TRBV4-2|-|TRBJ1-2
TGTGCCAGCAGCCAAGATCAGTCAGGGGTTTCTGGCTACACCTTC
CASSQDQSGVSGYTF
>-|TRBV7-3|TRBD1|TRBJ1-5
TGTGCCAGCAGCCCAGAGCCGGGGACAGGAGCGAATCAGCCCCAGCATTTT
CASSPEPGTGANQPQHF
>-|TRBV5-6|-|TRBJ2-5
TGTGCCAGCAGCACCGGAGAGACCCAGTACTTC
CASSTGETQYF
>-|TRBV4-1|-|TRBJ2-3
TGCGCCAGCAGCCAAGCGGGATCGTGGGCAGATACGCAGTATTTT
CASSQAGSWADTQYF
>-|TRBV19|TRBD1|TRBJ1-4
TGTGCCAGCAGACAGGGACAGGGTGAAAAACTGTTTTTT
CASRQGQGEKLFF
>-|TRBV28|-|TRBJ1-2
TGTGCCAGCAGTTTCTCAGGTTTGGACTATGGCTACACCTTC
CASSFSGLDYGYTF
>-|TRBV5-1|TRBD2|TRBJ2-1
TGCGCCAGCAGCTTGGGGACTAGCGGGTTTTACAATGAGCAGTTCTTC
CASSLGTSGFYNEQFF
>-|TRBV2|TRBD2|TRBJ2-1
TGTGCCAGCTTCGTTGGACTAGCGGGATCCTACAATGAGCAGTTCTTC
CASFVGLAGSYNEQFF
>few|TRBV7-2|-|TRBJ1-3
TGTGCCAGCAGCTCCCTGGCTGGGAGCTCTGGAAACACCATATATTTT
CASSSLAGSSGNTIYF
>-|TRBV15|-|TRBJ1-5
TGTGCCACCAGCAGAGAGGGGGGACTCAGTAGGCAGCCCCAGCATTTT
CATSREGGLSRQPQHF
>few|TRBV19|-|TRBJ1-5
TGTGCCAGTAGCACAGGATTTTGGAGCAATCAGCCCCAGCATTTT
CASSTGFWSNQPQHF
>-|TRBV7-2|TRBD1|TRBJ1-5
TGTGCCAGCCGTGATGGACAGGGAAGCAATCAGCCCCAGCATTTT
CASRDGQGSNQPQHF
>-|TRBV7-3|TRBD1|TRBJ1-1
TGTGCCAGCAGCCTTGACAGGGGCACTGAAGCTTTCTTT
CASSLDRGTEAFF
>-|TRBV6-5|-|TRBJ2-1
TGTGCCAGCAGTCAGACCAGGGGGGAGAGTGAGCAGTTCTTC
CASSQTRGESEQFF
>-|TRBV2|-|TRBJ1-2
TGTGCCAGCAGTGACGGGGGAAAAGCTAACTATGGCTACACCTTC
CASSDGGKANYGYTF
>-|TRBV6-5|-|TRBJ1-6
TGTGCCAGCAGTTACTCCGACAGTCTCTCCGATTCACCCCTCCACTTT
CASSYSDSLSDSPLHF
>-|TRBV5-1|TRBD1|TRBJ1-1
TGCGCCAGCAGCTTGGTCGGACAGGGAAACACTGAAGCTTTCTTT
CASSLVGQGNTEAFF
>-|TRBV5-1|TRBD2|TRBJ2-1
TGCGCCAGCAGCCAGACTAGCGGGAAGGGTGAGCAGTTCTTC
CASSQTSGKGEQFF
>-|TRBV5-1|TRBD1|TRBJ2-7
TGCGCCAGCACACCGGGACAGGCGATCTACGAGCAGTACTTC
CASTPGQAIYEQYF
>-|TRBV11-2|TRBD1|TRBJ2-1
TGTGCCAGCAGCTTCCGGGACAGGGGGTCCTACAATGAGCAGTTCTTC
CASSFRDRGSYNEQFF